This T cell receptor (beta chain) was obtained from a study of T cells in Graves' hyperthyroidism and ophthalmopathy. Study results and limitations: Stable hyperthyroidism and ophthalmopathy were separated using 13 V-J signatures.

Participants, patients aged 18 to 65, had newly diagnosed hyperthyroidism with a duration under 2 months. Patients showing uncontrolled infection, other autoimmune disease, pregnancy or lactation were ineligible. Diagnoses used clinical symptoms, serum thyroxine and TRAb, thyroid ultrasound and orbital computed tomography. CDR3 length equals 16 residues. Trimming took off 3 bases at V and 0 bases at J, with 12 bases between the two ends. RNA transcripts served as the template for amplifying TCR beta CDR3 regions. With the HTBI primer set, the TCR CDR3 went through a first round of RT-PCR. TCRdb independently ran MiXCR on the multiplex PCR reads; one entry per CDR3 protein. The sample comprises more than 500,000 distinct CDR3 sequences, 11% to 15% of which are singletons, and approximately 15% rests with the top ten. This clonotype was seen a few times. No antigen is known for it.

The rearrangement uses TRBV12-3 or TRBV12-4 and TRBJ1-3; weak D call: TRBD1 (5 bases). Source material: blood. The clonotype was recovered from a woman aged 40 to 50 with Graves' hyperthyroidism. As DNA, the CDR3 is TGTGCCAGCAGTTTGGGACTGCTGAGCTCTGGAAACACCATATATTTT. Protein: CASSLGLLSSGNTIYF.